This T cell receptor (beta chain) was captured in a study of T cell repertoires in cytomegalovirus infection. Study information: Alongside well-studied HLA-B-restricted CMV epitopes, recently identified HLA-C-restricted CMV epitopes were also used.

V was cut by 6 bases and J by 2 bases, with 21 bases left in between. Germline-derived CDR1 and CDR2 are SGHVS and FNYEAQ. This CDR3 comprises 17 residues. This clonotype has at least ten counts. Its target is unknown. MiXCR, run by TCRdb on the reads, gives a single entry per CDR3 protein. The table records roughly 990,000 distinct CDR3 sequences, around 32% of them present only once. The TCR was taken from a human donor in good health (CMV status not recorded). Some clones in this sample may be carry-over from other donors' samples. The chain uses TRBV7-6 and TRBJ2-3; TRBD2 is a possible D gene (7 bases). Sequencing used cultured CD8+ T cells from PBMCs, obtained from culture after CMV antigen stimulation. Written as DNA, the CDR3 is TGTGCCAGCAGTCTTAGGGGTGCGCGGGGGCTCACAGATACGCAGTATTTT. Its protein product is CASSLRGARGLTDTQYF.